The 17 T cell receptor beta chains below come from one sample, sequenced in a study of blood T cell repertoires in COVID-19. Assay: immunoSEQ multiplex PCR; the TCRdb copy retains only in-frame clones and omits some. Here the sample spans about 310,000 clones, 85% to 90% being singletons. Sequencing used PBMCs or T cells enriched from blood (not recorded which). These receptors were obtained from a woman aged 25 to 45 who had recovered from COVID-19.

The CDR3 bases are TGTGCCAGCATCACAACCGGGACAGGGGCGCGGACTGAAGCTTTCTTT. Protein: CASITTGTGARTEAFF. The rearrangement uses TRBV7-9 and TRBJ1-1, with 10 positions matching TRBD1. The CDR3 extends over 16 amino acids. V dropped 7 bases and J dropped 5; count of bases not matched to a gene: 13. Germline assignment: CDR1 SEHNR and CDR2 FQNEAQ (reference sequence).

This clone came up a few times. The rearrangement joins TRBV28 to TRBJ2-5; 8 bases align to TRBD2. The germline V gene has CDR1 MDHEN and CDR2 SYDVKM. The CDR3 covers 14 residues. Trimming at V came to 3 bases and at J to 4 bases, leaving 4 bases not matched to a gene. CDR3 region: CASSLGLEAETQYF. The DNA of the CDR3 is TGTGCCAGCAGTTTGGGACTAGAAGCAGAGACCCAGTACTTC.

The V and J genes are TRBV2 and TRBJ2-7; TRBD2 matches at 7 bases. V was clipped by 5 bases and J by 7 bases; unmatched bases: 11. CDR1 and CDR2 from the germline V gene are SNHLY and FYNNEI. The CDR3 runs 14 residues. DNA of the CDR3: TGTGCCAGCAGTTCGGGGGAGGGGTTAAGGGAGCAGTACTTC. This translates into CASSSGEGLREQYF.

The V and J genes are TRBV2 and TRBJ2-7; 9 nucleotides align to TRBD1. The germline gives CDR1 SNHLY, CDR2 FYNNEI. The CDR3 totals 14 residues. The V and J ends lost 1 base and 4 bases, in that order; junction bases with no gene match: 2. The CDR3 nucleotides read TGTGCCAGCAGTGAAGACAGGGGGCTGTACGAGCAGTACTTC. Encoded protein: CASSEDRGLYEQYF.

The chain uses TRBV20-1 and TRBJ2-7; D gene ambiguous. The CDR3 sequence is 11 residues long. Germline values: CDR1 DFQATT, CDR2 SNEGSKA (reference sequence). The V gene lost 2 bases and the J gene lost 3 bases, with 5 bases spanning the gap. The CDR3 protein is CSARSFYEQYF. In DNA form, the CDR3 reads TGCAGTGCTAGATCCTTCTACGAGCAGTACTTC.

The rearrangement joins TRBV18 to TRBJ1-4; D ambiguous. The CDR3 contains 14 residues. Trimming pared 2 bases from V and 4 bases from J, leaving 8 bases between. Germline V lookup: CDR1 KGHSH, CDR2 LQKENI. The CDR3 DNA follows: TGTGCCAGCTCACCAGGCGGGCATAATGAAAAACTGTTTTTT. Translation gives CASSPGGHNEKLFF.

The genes are TRBV11-2 and TRBJ1-1; 8 bases line up with TRBD1. The germline V gene encodes CDR1 SGHAT and CDR2 FQNNGV. V shed 3 bases, J shed 4 bases, and the junction held 4 bases outside the gene matches. The length of the CDR3 is 14 residues. As DNA, the CDR3 is TGTGCCAGCAGCTTTGGCAGGGGGCCCACTGAAGCTTTCTTT. Translating it yields CASSFGRGPTEAFF.

V and J are TRBV7-2 and TRBJ2-4, with 9 bases aligning to TRBD1. Looked up from germline, CDR1 is SGHTA and CDR2 is FQGNSA. The CDR3 has 20 residues. The J segment lost 1 base and the V segment lost 0 bases, leaving 13 bases of the junction unmatched. CDR3 protein: CASSLARGTGRLFAKNIQYF. The DNA of the CDR3 is TGTGCCAGCAGCTTAGCGCGAGGGACAGGGAGGCTTTTCGCCAAAAACATTCAGTACTTC.

The chain uses TRBV30 and TRBJ1-1, with 11 bases fitting TRBD1. CDR3 length: 19 residues. Germline V gene data show CDR1 as GTSNPN and CDR2 as SVGIG (reference sequence). V was pared by 1 base and J by 4 bases, with 17 bases of the junction left unmatched. The CDR3 region is CAWSGPGQGGYIWGTEAFF. CDR3 bases: TGTGCCTGGAGTGGGCCGGGACAGGGGGGGTATATTTGGGGCACTGAAGCTTTCTTT.

The chain recombines TRBV28 with TRBJ1-1; D is undetermined. CDR3 size: 13 residues. Germline V gives CDR1 MDHEN, CDR2 SYDVKM. Deletions cut 6 bases from V and 3 bases from J, with 11 bases between. The CDR3 bases are TGTGCCAGCAGCGTACAGAGGGACACTGAAGCTTTCTTT. It encodes CASSVQRDTEAFF.

The chain uses TRBV18 and TRBJ2-5; tentative D call: TRBD1 (6 bases). Per the germline V gene, CDR1 is KGHSH and CDR2 is LQKENI. The CDR3 loop spans 16 amino acids. Trimming removed 4 bases from V and 2 bases from J, with 17 bases in between. CDR3 in amino acids: CASSLINNRVQETQYF. In nucleotides, the CDR3 is TGTGCCAGCTCACTAATTAACAACAGGGTTCAAGAGACCCAGTACTTC.

The J gene is TRBJ1-2, the V gene TRBV27, with 10 bases fitting TRBD1. CDR1 and CDR2 from the germline V gene are MNHEY and SMNVEV (reference sequence). The CDR3 extends over 18 amino acids. The J segment lost 7 bases and the V segment lost 5 bases, leaving 19 bases of the junction unmatched. CDR3 region: CASSLTPGQGIRGGGYTF. The CDR3, as DNA: TGTGCCAGCAGTCTGACCCCGGGACAGGGGATCCGGGGAGGTGGCTACACCTTC.

With respect to this clone: At the DNA level, this CDR3 is encoded by other sequences in the same sample as well. V gene TRBV5-1 combines with J gene TRBJ2-7; 7 bases fit TRBD1. The CDR3 loop spans 13 amino acids. Germline CDR1 SGHRS, CDR2 YFSETQ. The V gene end was trimmed by 3 bases and the J gene end by 2 bases; junction bases not matched to a gene: 2. For the CDR3, the DNA is TGCGCCAGCAGCTCAACAGGGGCCTACGAGCAGTACTTC. Amino acid sequence: CASSSTGAYEQYF. Using reference TRBV5-1 and TRBJ2-7 for the parts outside the CDR3, the full variable domain is KAGVTQTPRYLIKTRGQQVTLSCSPISGHRSVSWYQQTPGQGLQFLFEYFSETQRNKGNFPGRFSGRQFSNSRSEMNVSTLELGDSALYLCASSSTGAYEQYFGPGTRLTVT.

DNA of the CDR3: TGTGCCAGCAGCAGGGATACAGGCTTGCGGGGCTACACCTTC. Encoded protein: CASSRDTGLRGYTF. The V and J genes are TRBV7-9 and TRBJ1-2; a possible D gene is TRBD1 (5 bases). The V end lost 5 bases, the J end lost 8 bases, and 18 bases lay between the germline ends. CDR3 length: 14 amino acids. CDR1 SEHNR and CDR2 FQNEAQ come from the germline V gene (reference sequence).

The rearrangement links TRBV28 to TRBJ2-1; 8 nucleotides align to TRBD2. CDR1 and CDR2 from the germline V gene are MDHEN and SYDVKM. The ends lost 3 bases at V and 0 bases at J; junction bases unmatched: 4. The CDR3 spans 16 residues. Here the CDR3 DNA reads TGTGCCAGCAGTTTCGAAGGACTAGCCTCCTACAATGAGCAGTTCTTC. Amino acids: CASSFEGLASYNEQFF.

V is TRBV27 and J is TRBJ2-1; D is perhaps TRBD2 (6 bases). This CDR3 is 14 amino acids long. Germline CDR1 is MNHEY and CDR2 is SMNVEV (reference sequence). The germline V and J ends were trimmed by 6 bases and 5 bases, with 14 bases remaining between them. The DNA for the CDR3 is TGTGCCAGCAGGCCCCTAGGCGGGGACAATGAGCAGTTCTTC. This translates into CASRPLGGDNEQFF.

V is TRBV27 and J is TRBJ1-6, with D possibly being TRBD1 (6 bases). Germline lookup yields CDR1 MNHEY and CDR2 SMNVEV (reference sequence). The CDR3 totals 15 residues. V lost 4 bases, J lost 6 bases, and 13 bases lay in between. The CDR3 nucleotides are TGTGCCAGCAGTTCATCAGGGGCTGGTAATTCACCCCTCCACTTT. Encoded protein: CASSSSGAGNSPLHF.